Below, 26 T cell receptor beta chains from the same sample are listed, as sequenced in a study of cytomegalovirus exposure and HLA in healthy donors. Primers included in the PCR were 60 Vbeta and 13 Jbeta primers. The data were produced by immunoSEQ multiplex PCR, yet TCRdb's version contains in-frame clones alone and is incomplete. This table holds around 100,000 clones, 60% to 80% found once. The sequencing sample was made of PBMCs. These receptors were collected from a man younger than 35 in good health and CMV-seropositive.

This clone was seen a few times. This chain uses TRBV6-5 with TRBJ1-1; possible D gene TRBD1, 5 bases. Germline V gene sequence: CDR1 MNHEY, CDR2 SVGAGI. This CDR3 is built from 14 residues. Trimming left V 5 bases short and J 6 bases short, with 16 bases between. DNA of the CDR3: TGTGCCAGCAGTCTCGGGGGGAGGAGGGCTGAAGCTTTCTTT. Translating it yields CASSLGGRRAEAFF.

V and J are TRBV30 and TRBJ2-3; D remains ambiguous. CDR1 and CDR2 from the germline V gene are GTSNPN and SVGIG (reference sequence). CDR3 length: 14 residues. V was clipped by 0 bases and J by 2 bases, with 9 bases between them. As DNA, the CDR3 is TGTGCCTGGAGTGTAGCGACGTACACAGATACGCAGTATTTT. It yields the protein CAWSVATYTDTQYF.

The genes are TRBV29-1 and TRBJ2-3, with D maybe TRBD2 (6 bases). CDR1 is SQVTM, CDR2 ANQGSEA, per germline. The CDR3 is 16 amino acids. V was cut by 4 bases and J by 3 bases, with 20 bases left in between. CDR3 sequence (DNA): TGCAGCGTTGCTTACGGGGGTAACGTAAAAACAGATACGCAGTATTTT. Protein product: CSVAYGGNVKTDTQYF.

This clone was observed a handful of times. The chain has TRBV5-1 and TRBJ2-1; no firm D call. CDR3 size: 16 residues. Trimming pared 6 bases from V and 5 bases from J, leaving 21 bases between. CDR1 is SGHRS and CDR2 is YFSETQ in the germline V gene. The CDR3 bases are TGCGCCAGCAAGGAATTTGGTCGGCAGACAAACAATGAGCAGTTCTTC. Protein product: CASKEFGRQTNNEQFF.

The chain uses TRBV9 and TRBJ2-3; 12 positions agree with TRBD1. V lost 3 bases to trimming and J lost 7 bases; unmatched junction nucleotides: 9. The CDR3 covers 16 residues. The germline V gene has CDR1 SGDLS and CDR2 YYNGEE. The CDR3: CASSAPGQGAGNTQYF. Written as DNA, the CDR3 is TGTGCCAGCAGCGCCCCGGGACAGGGGGCGGGAAATACGCAGTATTTT. Drawing the rest from reference TRBV9 and TRBJ2-3, the complete variable domain is DSGVTQTPKHLITATGQRVTLRCSPRSGDLSVYWYQQSLDQGLQFLIQYYNGEERAKGNILERFSAQQFPDLHSELNLSSLELGDSALYFCASSAPGQGAGNTQYFGPGTRLTVL.

This clone has only a few counts. This sequence joins TRBV27 and TRBJ1-1; 11 bases agree with TRBD1. The length of the CDR3 is 15 residues. Germline V gene lookup returns CDR1 MNHEY and CDR2 SMNVEV (reference sequence). V lost 6 bases to trimming and J lost 5 bases; unmatched junction nucleotides: 8. The CDR3: CASSRDRGAGTEAFF. The CDR3 DNA reads as TGTGCCAGCAGCCGGGACAGGGGGGCGGGTACTGAAGCTTTCTTT.

This clone was picked up one time. V and J are TRBV6-5 and TRBJ1-3; D remains unclear. The CDR3 sequence is 13 residues long. Trimming took 4 bases from V and 1 from J, leaving 5 bases between them. Germline V gene sequence: CDR1 MNHEY, CDR2 SVGAGI. DNA for the CDR3: TGTGCCAGCAGTTCCCTATCTGGAAACACCATATATTTT. Its protein is CASSSLSGNTIYF.

This sequence joins TRBV5-1 and TRBJ2-5; maybe TRBD2 (5 bases). Trimming removed 0 bases at V and 0 bases at J, with 9 bases between. CDR1 SGHRS and CDR2 YFSETQ come from the germline V gene. The CDR3 extends over 15 amino acids. CDR3 region: CASSLGWEYQETQYF. As DNA, the CDR3 is TGCGCCAGCAGCTTGGGGTGGGAGTACCAAGAGACCCAGTACTTC.

CDR3 coding DNA: TGTGCCAGCAGCACATGGGGCCAGGTATTTATCTCCTACAATGAGCAGTTCTTC. This gives the protein CASSTWGQVFISYNEQFF. This chain links TRBV12-1 with TRBJ2-1; the table's D call, TRBD1, has no DNA check behind it. TRBV12-1 is assigned pseudogene status. The CDR3 length is 18 residues.

The chain links TRBV5-1 to TRBJ2-7; D might be TRBD1 (6 bases). Trimming pared 0 bases from V and 1 base from J, leaving 11 bases between. This CDR3 is built from 15 residues. Germline values: CDR1 SGHRS, CDR2 YFSETQ. The CDR3 reads CASSLAERGSYEQYF. In DNA form, the CDR3 reads TGCGCCAGCAGCTTGGCCGAGAGGGGGTCCTACGAGCAGTACTTC.

This clone was picked up a small number of times. This chain's CDR3 is CASRKGQGAFEQYV. CDR3 nucleotide sequence: TGTGCCAGCAGGAAGGGACAGGGGGCATTCGAGCAGTACGTC. This chain links TRBV2 with TRBJ2-7, with TRBD1 identical over 12 bases. Germline V gene data show CDR1 as SNHLY and CDR2 as FYNNEI. The CDR3 spans 14 residues. V trimming: 6 bases; J trimming: 6 bases; junction bases outside the gene matches: 6.

This clone appeared a few times. The chain recombines TRBV7-2 with TRBJ1-4; 7 bases line up with TRBD1. V lost 4 bases and J lost 8; bases outside the gene matches: 10. Germline CDR1 and CDR2: SGHTA and FQGNSA. CDR3 size: 15 residues. The CDR3 is CASSYPTGVGEKLFF. The CDR3 DNA reads TGTGCCAGCAGCTACCCAACAGGGGTAGGGGAAAAACTGTTTTTT.

This clone was recorded a few times. This chain links TRBV2 with TRBJ1-6; possible D gene TRBD1, 5 bases. Trimming cost V 7 bases and J 0 bases, with 10 bases left between them. Germline assignment: CDR1 SNHLY and CDR2 FYNNEI. The CDR3 has 15 residues. The CDR3 DNA reads TGTGCCAGCACCCGGGGGAGCTCCTATAATTCACCCCTCCACTTT. Amino acids: CASTRGSSYNSPLHF.

This rearrangement joins TRBV15 to TRBJ1-5, with unresolved D. V lost 4 bases and J 9 bases, leaving 10 bases between the germline ends. The V gene's germline CDR1 is LNHNV and CDR2 YYDKDF (reference sequence). The CDR3 totals 12 residues. This CDR3 is CATSTLRRPQHF. The CDR3 DNA follows: TGTGCCACCAGCACACTGCGGCGGCCCCAGCATTTT.

The rearrangement links TRBV6-4 to TRBJ2-1; the match to TRBD2 covers 8 bases. The CDR3 extends over 15 amino acids. V trimming: 2 bases; J trimming: 8 bases; junction bases outside the gene matches: 8. Germline V gene data show CDR1 as MRHNA and CDR2 as SNTAGT. CDR3 amino acids: CASSDRGGGRDEQFF. The CDR3 DNA is TGTGCCAGCAGTGACCGAGGCGGGGGGCGAGATGAGCAGTTCTTC.

The chain links TRBV6-6 to TRBJ2-2; tentative D call: TRBD2 (6 bases). Germline-derived CDR1 and CDR2 are MNHNY and SVGAGI (reference sequence). The CDR3 totals 12 residues. The ends were cut back, 10 bases at V and 6 bases at J, with 12 bases in the middle. This CDR3 reads CATAGTAGELFF. The DNA of the CDR3 is TGTGCCACTGCGGGGACCGCCGGGGAGCTGTTTTTT.

The V gene is TRBV6-5, the J gene TRBJ2-3; 11 bases agree with TRBD2. CDR1 is MNHEY and CDR2 is SVGAGI in the germline V gene. This CDR3 region has 15 residues. J gave up 3 bases and V 1 base, and 0 bases lay outside the gene matches. The CDR3 DNA is TGTGCCAGCAGTTACTTAGCGGGGGGGACAGATACGCAGTATTTT. This translates into CASSYLAGGTDTQYF.

This chain links TRBV6-6 with TRBJ1-2, with a possible D match to TRBD1 (5 bases). The CDR3 is made up of 15 amino acids. CDR1 and CDR2 from the germline V gene are MNHNY and SVGAGI (reference sequence). Trimming shortened V by 0 bases and J by 6 bases, and 14 bases separated the two germline ends. CDR3 nucleotide sequence: TGTGCCAGCAGTTACTCGAAGCACCCGGGGGATGGCTACACCTTC. Its translation: CASSYSKHPGDGYTF.

This chain connects TRBV9 to TRBJ2-7, with 9 bases aligning to TRBD1. The CDR3 runs to 17 residues. Per the germline V gene, CDR1 is SGDLS and CDR2 is YYNGEE. The trim removed 4 bases at V and 2 bases at J, leaving 13 bases unmatched. The chain's CDR3 is CASSSYSAGQGTYEQYV. The CDR3 nucleotides read TGTGCCAGCAGCTCATACAGCGCGGGACAGGGAACCTACGAGCAGTACGTC.

The CDR3 here is CASSFGRGNGNTEAFF. The CDR3, as DNA: TGTGCCAGCAGCTTCGGCAGGGGTAATGGGAACACTGAAGCTTTCTTT. V gene TRBV5-6 combines with J gene TRBJ1-1; the D gene is possibly TRBD1 (6 bases). There are 16 residues in the CDR3. Deletions cut 2 bases from V and 1 base from J, with 15 bases between. Looked up from germline, CDR1 is SGHDT and CDR2 is YYEEEE.

This chain links TRBV5-4 with TRBJ2-3; 12 bases are shared with TRBD2. The CDR3 spans 16 residues. The V segment lost 4 bases and the J segment 5 bases; nucleotides outside the gene matches: 8. Germline V gene data show CDR1 as SGHNT and CDR2 as YYREEE (reference sequence). CDR3 sequence reads: CASSTRTSGVGDTQYF. The CDR3 nucleotides read TGTGCCAGCAGCACGCGGACTAGCGGGGTCGGAGATACGCAGTATTTT.

V gene TRBV6-1 combines with J gene TRBJ1-1; 7 nucleotides line up with TRBD1. Germline V CDR1 and CDR2: MNHNS, SASEGT. The CDR3 is made up of 14 amino acids. Unmatched junction bases numbered 9, after V lost 11 bases and J lost 0 bases. The CDR3 protein is CAARRQGLNTEAFF. CDR3 sequence (DNA): TGTGCCGCCCGAAGACAGGGCCTGAACACTGAAGCTTTCTTT.

J is TRBJ2-6 and V is TRBV29-1, with D tentatively TRBD2 (6 bases). The V end was cut by 0 bases, the J end by 2 bases, with 11 bases between. Germline V gene data show CDR1 as SQVTM and CDR2 as ANQGSEA. The CDR3 sequence is 16 residues long. The CDR3 nucleotides are TGCAGCGTTGAAGATCACGGGGGAGCTGGGGCCAACGTCCTGACTTTC. It specifies CSVEDHGGAGANVLTF.

The rearrangement uses TRBV4-2 and TRBJ1-4; TRBD1 aligns across 10 bases. The junction had 6 bases not matched to a gene; V was cut back by 0 bases and J by 8 bases. CDR1 is LGHNA and CDR2 is YNFKEQ in the germline V gene. The CDR3 contains 16 residues. CDR3 sequence: CASSQEGTGVGEKLFF. The DNA for the CDR3 is TGTGCCAGCAGCCAAGAGGGGACAGGGGTGGGGGAAAAACTGTTTTTT.

The chain has TRBV15 and TRBJ2-3; TRBD1 matches at 10 bases. Germline values: CDR1 LNHNV, CDR2 YYDKDF (reference sequence). The V gene end was trimmed by 7 bases and the J gene end by 6 bases; junction bases not matched to a gene: 10. The CDR3 is 15 amino acids. The CDR3 sequence is CATTDRGRIIDTQYF. The CDR3 coding sequence is TGTGCCACCACCGACAGGGGGCGTATCATTGATACGCAGTATTTT.

This chain links TRBV6-1 with TRBJ2-6; perhaps TRBD2 as D (6 bases). The CDR3 covers 15 residues. The V gene's germline CDR1 is MNHNS and CDR2 SASEGT. Trimming took 8 bases from V and 1 from J, leaving 12 bases between them. CDR3 nucleotides: TGTGCCAGCCTTACGGCGGGATCTGGGGCCAACGTCCTGACTTTC. This encodes CASLTAGSGANVLTF.